The T cell receptor (beta chain) under discussion was sequenced for a study of blood T cell repertoires in COVID-19. The overall study: Sites across the United States, Italy and Spain contributed samples from acute and convalescent COVID-19. PBMCs, B-cell-depleted T cells, or T cells were the source of the cDNA or gDNA that made up the material.

Original data processing: How many nucleated cells were present was estimated from reference gene primer amplification. TCRdb's table, derived via immunoSEQ multiplex PCR, lists solely in-frame clones and lacks some. V and J calls and clone size follow that table, whereas D and trimming were derived from the DNA. The sample has 60,000 to 85,000 clones; 83% are singletons. The receptor was derived from a man older than 75 with acute or convalescent COVID-19. Material: peripheral blood.

The chain's CDR3 is CASSLVGSGPTDTQYF. CDR3 in DNA: TGTGCCAGCAGCTTAGTTGGTAGCGGACCCACAGATACGCAGTATTTT. The chain uses TRBV7-2 and TRBJ2-3; TRBD2 might be the D (6 bases). The germline V gene encodes CDR1 SGHTA and CDR2 FQGNSA. Trimming removed 1 base from V and 2 bases from J, with 13 bases in between. This CDR3 spans 16 amino acids.